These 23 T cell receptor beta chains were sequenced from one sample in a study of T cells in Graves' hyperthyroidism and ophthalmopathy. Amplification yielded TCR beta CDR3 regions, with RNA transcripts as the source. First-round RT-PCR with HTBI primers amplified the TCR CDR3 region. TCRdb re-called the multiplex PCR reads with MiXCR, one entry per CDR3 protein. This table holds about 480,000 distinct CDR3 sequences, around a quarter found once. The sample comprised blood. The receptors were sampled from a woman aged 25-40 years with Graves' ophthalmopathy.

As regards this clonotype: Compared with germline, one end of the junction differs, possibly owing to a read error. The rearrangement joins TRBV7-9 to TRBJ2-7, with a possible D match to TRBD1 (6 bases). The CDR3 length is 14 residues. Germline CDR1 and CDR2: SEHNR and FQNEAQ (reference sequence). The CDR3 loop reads CASSPGTTNYEQYF. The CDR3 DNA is TGCGCCAGCAGCCCCGGGACAACAAACTACGAGCAGTACTTC.

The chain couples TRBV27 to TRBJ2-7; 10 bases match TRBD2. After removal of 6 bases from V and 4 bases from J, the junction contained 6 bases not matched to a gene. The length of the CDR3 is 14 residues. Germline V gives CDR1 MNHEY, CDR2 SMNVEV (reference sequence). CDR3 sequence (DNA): TGTGCCAGCAGGCGAGGACTAGCGGAATACGAGCAGTACTTC. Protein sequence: CASRRGLAEYEQYF.

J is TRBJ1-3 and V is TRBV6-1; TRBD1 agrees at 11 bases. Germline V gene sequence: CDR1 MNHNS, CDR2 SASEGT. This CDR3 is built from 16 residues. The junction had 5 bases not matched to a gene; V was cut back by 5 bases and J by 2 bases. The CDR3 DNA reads TGTGCCAGCAGTCCCGGGACAGGGGGTCCTGGAAACACCATATATTTT. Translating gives CASSPGTGGPGNTIYF.

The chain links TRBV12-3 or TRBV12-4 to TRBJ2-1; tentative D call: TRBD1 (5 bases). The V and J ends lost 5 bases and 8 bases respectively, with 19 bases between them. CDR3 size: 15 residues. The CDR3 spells CASSPSRALGYEQFF. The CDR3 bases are TGTGCCAGCAGTCCCTCCAGGGCCCTCGGCTATGAGCAGTTCTTC.

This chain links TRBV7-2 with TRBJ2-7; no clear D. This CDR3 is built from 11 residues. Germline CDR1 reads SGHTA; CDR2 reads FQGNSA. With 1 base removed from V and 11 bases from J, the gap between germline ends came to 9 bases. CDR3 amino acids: CASSLGDTEYF. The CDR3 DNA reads TGTGCCAGCAGCTTAGGCGACACGGAGTACTTC.

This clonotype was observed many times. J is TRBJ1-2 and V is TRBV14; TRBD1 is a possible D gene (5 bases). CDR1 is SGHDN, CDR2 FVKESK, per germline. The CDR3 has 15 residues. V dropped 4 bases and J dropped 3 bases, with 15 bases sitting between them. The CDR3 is CASSPYSGLDYGYTF. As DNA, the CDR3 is TGTGCCAGCAGCCCCTACTCAGGGCTCGACTATGGCTACACCTTC.

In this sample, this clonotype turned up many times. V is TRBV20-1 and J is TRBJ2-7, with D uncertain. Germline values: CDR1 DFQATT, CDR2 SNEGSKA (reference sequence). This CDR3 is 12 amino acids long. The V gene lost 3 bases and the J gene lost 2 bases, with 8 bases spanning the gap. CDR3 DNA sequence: TGCAGTGCTAGTCCCCGTACCTACGAGCAGTACTTC. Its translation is CSASPRTYEQYF.

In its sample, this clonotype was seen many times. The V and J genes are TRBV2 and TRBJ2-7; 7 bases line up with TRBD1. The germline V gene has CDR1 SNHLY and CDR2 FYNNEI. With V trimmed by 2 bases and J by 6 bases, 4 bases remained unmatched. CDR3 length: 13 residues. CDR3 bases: TGTGCCAGCAGTGAACAGGGGGTTAGCGAGCAGTACTTC. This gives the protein CASSEQGVSEQYF.

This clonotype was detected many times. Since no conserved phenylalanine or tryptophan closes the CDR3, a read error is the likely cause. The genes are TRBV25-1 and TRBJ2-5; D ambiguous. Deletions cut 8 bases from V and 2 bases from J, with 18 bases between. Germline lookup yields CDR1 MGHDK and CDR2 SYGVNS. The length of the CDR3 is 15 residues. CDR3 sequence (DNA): TGTGCCAGCCCCCCCCCATTCGGACGACAAGAGACCCAGTACCTC. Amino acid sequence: CASPPPFGRQETQYL.

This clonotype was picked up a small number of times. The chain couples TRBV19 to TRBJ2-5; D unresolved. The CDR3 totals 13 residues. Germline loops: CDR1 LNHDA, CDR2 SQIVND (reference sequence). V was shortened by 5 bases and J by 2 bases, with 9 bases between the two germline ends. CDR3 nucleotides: TGTGCCAGTAGTCCGGTGGGGCAAGAGACCCAGTACTTC. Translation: CASSPVGQETQYF.

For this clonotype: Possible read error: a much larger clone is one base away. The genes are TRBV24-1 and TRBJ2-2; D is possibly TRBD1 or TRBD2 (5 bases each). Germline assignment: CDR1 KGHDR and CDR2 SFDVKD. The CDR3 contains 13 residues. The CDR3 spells CATSEFGTGQLFF. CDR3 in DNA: TGTGCCACCAGTGAATTCGGGACCGGGCAGCTGTTTTTT.

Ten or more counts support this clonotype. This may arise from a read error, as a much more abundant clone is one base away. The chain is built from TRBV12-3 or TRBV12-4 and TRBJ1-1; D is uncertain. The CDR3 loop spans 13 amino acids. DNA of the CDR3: TGTGCCAGCACCTCCGACACGAACACTGAAGCTTGCTTT. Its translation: CASTSDTNTEACF.

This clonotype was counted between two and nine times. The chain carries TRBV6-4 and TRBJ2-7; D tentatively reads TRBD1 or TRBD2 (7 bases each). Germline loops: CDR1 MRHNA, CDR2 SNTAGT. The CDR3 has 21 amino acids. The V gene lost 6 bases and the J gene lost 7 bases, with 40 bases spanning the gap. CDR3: CASSRTSARAGGAGHGREQYF. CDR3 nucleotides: TGTGCCAGCAGCCGCACCTCAGCTCGGGCAGGGGGAGCGGGGCACGGTAGGGAGCAGTACTTC.

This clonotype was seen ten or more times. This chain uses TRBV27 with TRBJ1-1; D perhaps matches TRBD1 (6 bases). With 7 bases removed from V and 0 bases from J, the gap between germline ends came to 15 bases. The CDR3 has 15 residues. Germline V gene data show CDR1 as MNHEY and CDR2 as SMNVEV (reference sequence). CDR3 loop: CASTNLGQLNTEAFF. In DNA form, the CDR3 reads TGTGCCAGCACCAACCTCGGACAGTTGAACACTGAAGCTTTCTTT.

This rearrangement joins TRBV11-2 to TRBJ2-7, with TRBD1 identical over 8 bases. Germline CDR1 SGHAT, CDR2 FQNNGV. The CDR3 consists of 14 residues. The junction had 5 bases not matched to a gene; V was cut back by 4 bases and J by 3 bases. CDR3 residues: CASSSTGANYEQYF. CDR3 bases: TGTGCCAGCAGCTCGACAGGGGCTAACTACGAGCAGTACTTC.

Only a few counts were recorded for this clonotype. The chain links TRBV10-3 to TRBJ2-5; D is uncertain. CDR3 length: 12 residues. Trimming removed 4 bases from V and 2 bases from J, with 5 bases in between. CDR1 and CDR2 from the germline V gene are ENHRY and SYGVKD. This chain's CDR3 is CAISGGQETQYF. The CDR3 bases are TGTGCCATCAGTGGGGGTCAAGAGACCCAGTACTTC.

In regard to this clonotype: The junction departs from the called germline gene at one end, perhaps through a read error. The CDR3 DNA reads as TGTAGTGCTAGACCCCGGGACAGATTCACCGGGGAGCTGTTTTTT. Its translation is CSARPRDRFTGELFF. This chain links TRBV20-1 with TRBJ2-2, with 7 bases that match TRBD1. Germline values: CDR1 DFQATT, CDR2 SNEGSKA (reference sequence). The CDR3 covers 15 residues.

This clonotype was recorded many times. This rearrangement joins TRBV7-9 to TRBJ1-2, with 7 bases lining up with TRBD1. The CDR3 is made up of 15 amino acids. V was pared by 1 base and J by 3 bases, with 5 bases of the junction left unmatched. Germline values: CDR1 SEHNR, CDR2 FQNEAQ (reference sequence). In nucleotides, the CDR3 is TGTGCCAGCAGCTTAGGACAGGGAGATGACTATGGCTACACCTTC. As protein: CASSLGQGDDYGYTF. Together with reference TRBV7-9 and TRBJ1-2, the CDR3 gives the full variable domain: DTGVSQNPRHKITKRGQNVTFRCDPISEHNRLYWYRQTLGQGPEFLTYFQNEAQLEKSRLLSDRFSAERPKGSFSTLEIQRTEQGDSAMYLCASSLGQGDDYGYTFGSGTRLTVV.

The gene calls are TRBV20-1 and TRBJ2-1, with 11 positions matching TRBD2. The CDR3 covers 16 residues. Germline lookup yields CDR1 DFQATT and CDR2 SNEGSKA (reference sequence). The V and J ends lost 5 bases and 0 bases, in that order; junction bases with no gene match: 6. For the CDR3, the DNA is TGCAGTGCTCCGACTAGCGGGGTCAGCTCCTACAATGAGCAGTTCTTC. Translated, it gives CSAPTSGVSSYNEQFF.

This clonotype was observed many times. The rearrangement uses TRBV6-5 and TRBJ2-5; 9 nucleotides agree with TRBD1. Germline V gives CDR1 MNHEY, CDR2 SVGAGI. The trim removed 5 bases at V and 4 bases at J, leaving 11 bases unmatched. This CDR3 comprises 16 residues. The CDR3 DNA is TGTGCCAGCAGTCTCAGTACAGGGGGCCGCGGAGAGACCCAGTACTTC. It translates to CASSLSTGGRGETQYF.

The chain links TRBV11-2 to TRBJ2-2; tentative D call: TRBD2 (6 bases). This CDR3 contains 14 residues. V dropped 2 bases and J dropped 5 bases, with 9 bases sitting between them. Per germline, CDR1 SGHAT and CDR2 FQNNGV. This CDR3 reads CASSLNSGTGELFF. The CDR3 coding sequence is TGTGCCAGCAGCTTAAATAGCGGTACCGGGGAGCTGTTTTTT. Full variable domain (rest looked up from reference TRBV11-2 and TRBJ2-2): EAGVAQSPRYKIIEKRQSVAFWCNPISGHATLYWYQQILGQGPKLLIQFQNNGVVDDSQLPKDRFSAERLKGVDSTLKIQPAKLEDSAVYLCASSLNSGTGELFFGEGSRLTVL.

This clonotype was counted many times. In DNA form, the CDR3 reads TGTGCCAGCAACGACATCGGGACAGACGACACTGAAGCTTTCTTT. Amino acids: CASNDIGTDDTEAFF. The chain has TRBV6-1 and TRBJ1-1, with TRBD1 identical over 7 bases. Per the germline V gene, CDR1 is MNHNS and CDR2 is SASEGT. This CDR3 is built from 15 residues. Trimming took 7 bases from V and 3 from J; bases not matched to a gene: 11.

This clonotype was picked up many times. CDR3 amino acids: CASIPGVGNTEAFF. As DNA, the CDR3 is TGTGCCAGTATCCCCGGCGTCGGTAACACTGAAGCTTTCTTT. The genes are TRBV19 and TRBJ1-1; D gene unclear. V lost 7 bases and J 2 bases, leaving 14 bases between the germline ends. The CDR3 is 14 amino acids. Germline V CDR1 and CDR2: LNHDA, SQIVND (reference sequence).